This TCR beta chain appears in the sequencing data of a study of PD-L1 blockade in urothelial cancer (dated by TCRdb to 2016 to 2017). At the level of the whole study: Therapy was started in the mid-2010s for all patients, and atezolizumab 1,200 mg was administered intravenously every 3 weeks. Durable clinical benefit meant progression-free survival longer than 6 months, and TCR features were also tested against progression-free and overall survival. Pretreatment blood TCR-seq was available for under 35 patients, at least one posttreatment blood collection was obtained for roughly 25 patients, and tumor TCR-seq was available for roughly 25 patients. The study was an exploratory multi-omic analysis of somatic, immune and clinical correlates of response to PD-L1 blockade with atezolizumab in urothelial cancer. About 85% of the roughly 29 patients were identified as males with urothelial cancer of bladder origin, and a prior smoking history was reported by 18 of 29 patients. Durable clinical benefit was achieved by nine patients and was not achieved by 20 patients. In the same patients, whole exome sequencing and RNA sequencing of pretreatment tumors were performed in addition to TCR sequencing. Tumors from two patients failed quality control and three patients lacked available tumor, so five were excluded from tumor TCR analyses. An ECOG performance status of 0 or 1 was recorded for the patients, and 0 to 3 prior chemotherapy regimens had been received by the patients. TCR sequencing covered pretreatment tumor samples and matched, serially collected peripheral blood taken before and after atezolizumab treatment. From tumor samples, the median yield was roughly 1,500 T cells and 850 to 1,100 unique TCRs, with median clonality of roughly 0.095 and T cell proportion of around 0.098.

What the time point label conveys for this sample: pretreatment tumor sample. The cohort comprised roughly 30 patients with locally advanced or metastatic urothelial carcinoma treated at Memorial Sloan Kettering on a trial protocol. All tumor tissue used for sequencing was obtained before atezolizumab dosing. The Qiagen DNeasy Blood extraction kit was used to purify genomic DNA from total PBMCs and tumor samples. What the research found in general, with its limitations: Among patients with durable benefit, tumor-associated TCR clones showed greater expansion in peripheral blood 3 weeks after treatment started (n ≈ 21, p = 0.022). Because the sample size was small (n of about 31) and many of the analyses were exploratory, the results are meant to be hypothesis-generating. The tumor samples were FFPE, were not collected immediately before treatment, and were limited to one sample per patient, so heterogeneity may have been missed. The proportion of tumor-infiltrating T lymphocytes was higher in patients with durable benefit (n of about 26, Mann-Whitney p = 0.047).

To estimate absolute template abundance from read counts, synthetic TCR analog templates were spiked into each PCR. In FFPE tumors, housekeeping genes were amplified and quantified to estimate usable DNA and calculate T cell fraction. Using the immunoSEQ assay, TCRbeta CDR3 regions were amplified from genomic DNA with bias-controlled V and J gene primers. Rearranged TCRbeta segments were sequenced at approximately 20X coverage. The study's own analysis went as follows. Clustering was used to correct sequencing errors, and CDR3s were annotated against IMGT to assign V, D and J genes. Downstream analyses used only productive TCRbeta rearrangements, leaving out any out-of-frame or stop-codon sequences. Clonality was computed as one minus Shannon entropy normalized by the log of the number of unique productive sequences. Clones differing between time points or between blood and tumor were identified by Fisher's exact test with Benjamini-Hochberg correction at adjusted p below 0.01. This is the immuneACCESS table as TCRdb keeps it, with only in-frame sequences that have V and J called. A part of the clones is gone; compared with another copy, unresolved V genes explain less than half, and the rest is unexplained. V, J and clone size derive from that table, while D and trimming were established from the DNA sequence. The sample data list about 35,000 clones, and about a third of these were observed just once. About 9.8% of the sample is taken by the ten largest.

As for this clone: It lacks a known antigen. Base qualities were left out, and no much larger clone turns up one base away.

The sequences come from tumor tissue, collected before atezolizumab (anti-PD-L1) treatment. This TCR was sampled from a man aged 55 to 70 with urothelial cancer.

For the CDR3, the sequence is CASSPVAGTDTQYF. The nucleotide sequence reads as follows: TGTGCCAGCAGTCCCGTGGCGGGGACAGATACGCAGTATTTT. The chain uses TRBV25-1 and TRBJ2-3; tentative D gene TRBD2, with 6 bases matching. The V end loses 5 bases and the J end loses 3 bases, and a stretch of 12 bases separates them. The germline V gene gives CDR1 as MGHDK and CDR2 as SYGVNS. Counted from cysteine to phenylalanine, this CDR3 has 14 amino acids. Only the CDR3 DNA stays, 42 bases, in frame from base 1.